This T cell receptor (beta chain) appears in the sequencing data of a study of blood T cell repertoires in COVID-19. Study details: Acute and convalescent COVID-19 specimens originated in the United States, Italy and Spain.

The CDR3 has 14 amino acids. CDR1 is LGHDT, CDR2 YNNKEL, per germline (reference sequence). Trimming pared 1 base from V and 7 bases from J, leaving 14 bases between. Original analysis: Estimation of nucleated cell counts relied on the amplification of reference gene primers. The data were produced by immunoSEQ multiplex PCR, yet TCRdb's version contains in-frame clones alone and is incomplete. Clonal size and the V and J genes are those of that table, whereas D and trimming came from the DNA. The table records 300,000 to 400,000 clones, about nine tenths of them present only once. Followed over time, Seattle patients had been enrolled while infection was active.

V is TRBV3-1 (or the pseudogene TRBV3-2) and J is TRBJ2-7; a weak D match, TRBD1 (6 bases). Sequenced input: peripheral blood. The origin of this receptor is a man between 25 and 39 years old with COVID-19, enrolled during active disease. This CDR3 is CASSQALQGREQYF. The CDR3 nucleotides read TGTGCCAGCAGCCAAGCCTTGCAGGGGAGAGAGCAGTACTTC.